This T cell receptor beta chain derives from a study of T cells in women clearing cervical HPV infection (dated by TCRdb to 2016 to 2018). Study-level background: The cases were 25 or so women with histologically confirmed HPV16-related CIN3 or worse, and 2 of these cases were invasive cancers. Cases and controls were matched on age within five years and on year of sample collection. For cases, a median interval of about 140 days, with an interquartile range of about 90 to 210 days, was observed between lesion detection and blood sampling. The parent cohort enrolled roughly 9,300 women aged 18 or older in Guanacaste, Costa Rica, in about 1993 to 1995 and followed the women for more than six years. HLA typing was available for only a few women, so HLA type could not be excluded as a confounder. Cases had a median age of about 34 years compared with roughly 41 for controls, and baseline characteristics showed no significant differences between the groups. An exploratory proof-of-principle case-control study, nested within the Guanacaste HPV Natural History Study in Costa Rica, was conducted to compare TCR repertoires across cervical HPV16 outcomes. The controls were over 20 women whose single incident HPV16 infection cleared within 12 months with no development of precancer or cancer. Blood from cases was drawn at the visit where the lesion was first identified, while blood from controls was drawn once the infection was no longer detected. As quality controls, five blinded duplicates were added to each group, bringing the total to about 60 samples made up of approximately 50 participants and some 10 replicates. The research as a whole found: Random forest classifiers that combined richness and V gene abundances separated cases from controls with an estimated AUC of around 0.83. The cross-sectional design could not show whether the associations came before the infection or were a result of it, and neither effector/memory subsets nor HPV-specific T cells were isolated. T-cell numbers per sample were unknown, so richness differences could reflect varying T-cell content rather than repertoire biology. TCR repertoire richness was significantly higher in CIN3+ cases than in controls across sequencing depths, while evenness did not differ.

TCR beta CDR3 regions were amplified by multiplex PCR from an average of approximately 1.3 ug genomic DNA per sample using the immunoSEQ assay. To correct primer bias, the assay used a complete synthetic TCR repertoire to set an amplification baseline. The amplicons were sequenced using the Illumina platform. The published analysis was carried out like this. Sequence errors were corrected by clustering with frequency ratios and a modified nearest-neighbor algorithm, and the sequences were then analyzed in the immunoSEQ Analyzer using IMGT gene definitions. At each rarefaction depth, TCR richness and evenness were averaged over 20 rarefaction repeats, and samples with fewer sequences than the depth were excluded. Wilcoxon rank sum tests with FDR correction were used to compare relative abundances of V, D and J genes between the groups. In the blinded duplicates, the intraclass correlation was approximately 96% for TCR richness and averaged about 79% across around 70 gene segments. Sourced from immuneACCESS, this table was stored by TCRdb with only in-frame sequences that have V and J called. A share of the clones is absent; for the studies checked, an unresolved V gene accounts for under half, and the remainder has no known explanation. V, J and clone size reflect that table, while D and trimming were determined from the DNA. The table for this sample shows tens of thousands of clones. 6% to 8.5% of the sample is taken by the ten largest.

Every participant had a single incident cervical HPV16 infection, and prevalent HPV16 infections were excluded. Cervical HPV DNA was detected with MY09/MY11 PCR, and genotyping was done by dot-blot hybridization. Roughly 15 mL of heparinized blood was centrifuged, after which the buffy coat was aliquoted, frozen at -30 degrees C, and then stored at -80 degrees C. QIAGEN kits were used to extract genomic DNA from the buffy coat specimens. About this clone: Its antigen is unknown.

The sequencing input was blood buffy coat. The origin of this receptor is a woman between 18 and 70 years old with a cervical HPV16 infection that either progressed to CIN3+ or cleared (not recorded which).

The CDR3 sequence is CASSLVGGARERAFF. The sequenced part of the CDR3 DNA is TGCGCCAGCAGCTTGGTAGGGGGCGCGAGAGAGAGA. The rearrangement combines TRBV5-1 with TRBJ1-1; TRBD1 matches 7 bases in the middle. The CDR3 end is not reached by the read, which stops 3 residues before it; the germline J gene fills it in. Including the terminal cysteine and phenylalanine, the CDR3 comprises 15 residues. The DNA covers only part of the CDR3, 36 bases in frame from base 1. The germline V gene gives CDR1 as SGHRS and CDR2 as YFSETQ.